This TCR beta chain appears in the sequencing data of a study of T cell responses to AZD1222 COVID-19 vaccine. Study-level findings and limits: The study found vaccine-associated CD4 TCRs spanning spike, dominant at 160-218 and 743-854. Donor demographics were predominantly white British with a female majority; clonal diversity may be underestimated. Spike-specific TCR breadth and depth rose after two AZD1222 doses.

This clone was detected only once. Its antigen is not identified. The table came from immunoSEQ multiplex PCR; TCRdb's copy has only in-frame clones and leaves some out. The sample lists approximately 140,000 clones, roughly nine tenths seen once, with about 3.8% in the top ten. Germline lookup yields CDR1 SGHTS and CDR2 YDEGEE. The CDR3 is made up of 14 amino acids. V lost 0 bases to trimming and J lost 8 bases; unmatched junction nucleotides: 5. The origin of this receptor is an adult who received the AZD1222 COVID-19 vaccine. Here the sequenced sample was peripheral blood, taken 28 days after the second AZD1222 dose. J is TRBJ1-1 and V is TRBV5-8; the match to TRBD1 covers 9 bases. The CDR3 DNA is TGTGCCAGCAGCTTGGTGGGACAGGGTAGAGAAGCTTTCTTT. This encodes CASSLVGQGREAFF.